The present entry profiles one TCR beta chain with its context. TCRdb processed the RACE reads anew with MiXCR; each CDR3 protein has one entry. The sample carries 250,000 to 300,000 distinct CDR3 sequences, around 7.7% recorded once. This sample is drawn from a study of human T cells and chemical hapten exposure. Losses at the gene ends were 8 bases for V and 7 bases for J; bases not matched to a gene: 10. Germline V gene data show CDR1 as MNHEY and CDR2 as SVGAGI. This CDR3 is built from 14 residues. Sample time point: pre-sensitization, week 0. Treatment of the sample: therapeutic diphenylcyclopropenone sensitization with weekly scalp DPC.

V gene TRBV6-5 combines with J gene TRBJ2-2; TRBD1 matches at 7 bases. This sequence was found in a man aged 18 to 29 with alopecia areata. Some clones in this sample may be carry-over from other donors' samples. The material sequenced was whole blood, taken in connection with sensitization to the hapten diphenylcyclopropenone (DPC). The CDR3 loop is CASRPGGMGGELFF. The CDR3 nucleotides read TGTGCCAGCCGCCCAGGGGGAATGGGCGGGGAGCTGTTTTTT.